The 29 T cell receptor beta chains below all came from one sample that was sequenced in a study of T cells in Graves' hyperthyroidism and ophthalmopathy. RNA transcripts were the template for amplifying TCR beta CDR3 regions. First-round RT-PCR targeting the TCR CDR3 was performed with the HTBI primer set. TCRdb used MiXCR to reprocess the multiplex PCR reads, holding one entry per CDR3 protein. The table shows fewer than 600,000 distinct CDR3 sequences, with approximately 15% occurring only once. The sample comprised blood. These receptors were obtained from a woman under 30 with Graves' hyperthyroidism.

The V gene is TRBV10-3, the J gene TRBJ2-7, with 10 bases that match TRBD2. The V gene end was trimmed by 6 bases and the J gene end by 2 bases; junction bases not matched to a gene: 16. This CDR3 spans 18 amino acids. Germline V CDR1 and CDR2: ENHRY, SYGVKD. CDR3 region: CAIRPGLATNIGTYEQYF. The DNA for the CDR3 is TGTGCCATCAGACCGGGACTAGCGACCAATATCGGTACCTACGAGCAGTACTTC.

V gene TRBV5-4 combines with J gene TRBJ1-6, with D tentatively TRBD1 (5 bases). The CDR3 has 15 residues. Trimming stripped 0 bases from V and 7 bases from J, with 11 bases between. The germline gives CDR1 SGHNT, CDR2 YYREEE (reference sequence). The CDR3 DNA reads TGTGCCAGCAGCTTGGGGGAGACAGTAAATTCACCCCTCCACTTT. Translated: CASSLGETVNSPLHF.

This clonotype showed up just a few times. This sequence joins TRBV12-3 or TRBV12-4 and TRBJ2-1, with 15 positions matching TRBD2. Trimming removed 5 bases from V and 1 base from J; junction bases left unmatched: 6. The CDR3 loop spans 18 amino acids. The CDR3 is CASSGLAGGPGSYNEQFF. The CDR3 region has the DNA TGTGCCAGCAGTGGACTAGCGGGAGGGCCTGGTTCCTACAATGAGCAGTTCTTC.

This clonotype was detected many times. This chain's CDR3 is CASSGGTGESGANVLTF. In DNA form, the CDR3 reads TGTGCCAGCAGCGGGGGGACAGGGGAGTCTGGGGCCAACGTCCTGACTTTC. The V gene is TRBV9, the J gene TRBJ2-6; 10 nucleotides line up with TRBD1. The length of the CDR3 is 17 residues. The junction had 4 bases not matched to a gene; V was cut back by 3 bases and J by 1 base. CDR1 is SGDLS, CDR2 YYNGEE, per germline.

In its sample, this clonotype was seen a few times. CDR3 sequence reads: CASRVGTGTNSPLHF. The CDR3 bases are TGTGCCAGCAGGGTTGGGACAGGAACGAATTCACCCCTCCACTTT. The chain employs TRBV6-1 and TRBJ1-6; 8 bases are a match to TRBD1. The CDR3 loop spans 15 amino acids. V dropped 6 bases and J dropped 7; count of bases not matched to a gene: 8. Germline CDR1 is MNHNS and CDR2 is SASEGT.

This clonotype has a handful of counts. V and J are TRBV7-9 and TRBJ2-3, with 11 bases that match TRBD2. CDR3 length: 17 amino acids. Germline assignment: CDR1 SEHNR and CDR2 FQNEAQ (reference sequence). V trimming: 0 bases; J trimming: 4 bases; junction bases outside the gene matches: 6. The CDR3 DNA is TGTGCCAGCAGCTTAGCCCGAATAGCGGGAGGGCCAGATACGCAGTATTTT. Its protein is CASSLARIAGGPDTQYF.

The sample holds a few counts of this clonotype. The chain combines TRBV29-1 with TRBJ2-1; TRBD2 matches 7 bases. Losses at the gene ends were 3 bases for V and 9 bases for J; bases not matched to a gene: 14. This CDR3 is built from 15 residues. Germline CDR1 reads SQVTM; CDR2 reads ANQGSEA. The CDR3 DNA reads TGCAGCGTTGACCGCGCGGGAGTGGGAGAGGGTGAGCAGTTCTTC. Translation: CSVDRAGVGEGEQFF.

This clonotype has ten or more counts. The chain uses TRBV3-1 and TRBJ1-6; TRBD1 aligns across 8 bases. The germline V gene has CDR1 LGHDT and CDR2 YNNKEL (reference sequence). The CDR3 is made up of 13 amino acids. V was pared by 2 bases and J by 14 bases, with 5 bases of the junction left unmatched. CDR3 in amino acids: CASSQLDRGALHF. The CDR3 nucleotides read TGTGCCAGCAGCCAACTTGACAGGGGCGCCCTCCACTTT.

This rearrangement joins TRBV20-1 to TRBJ2-1; D possibly matches TRBD1 or TRBD2 (6 bases each). CDR1 and CDR2 from the germline V gene are DFQATT and SNEGSKA (reference sequence). This CDR3 has 18 amino acids. Trimming took 7 bases from V and 0 from J, leaving 25 bases between them. CDR3 protein: CSGYGGRGSSSSYNEQFF. CDR3 DNA: TGCAGTGGCTACGGGGGCAGGGGATCGTCGAGCTCCTACAATGAGCAGTTCTTC.

This clonotype was seen a handful of times. The chain is built from TRBV6-5 and TRBJ2-2; D gene uncertain. CDR1 and CDR2 (germline): MNHEY, SVGAGI. The V end was cut by 2 bases, the J end by 4 bases, with 8 bases between. This CDR3 contains 14 residues. CDR3 in DNA: TGTGCCAGCAGTTACGAGTTTACCACCGGGGAGCTGTTTTTT. Amino acids: CASSYEFTTGELFF.

This clonotype was recorded at least ten times. V gene TRBV10-3 combines with J gene TRBJ2-3, with D uncertain. Germline lookup yields CDR1 ENHRY and CDR2 SYGVKD. The CDR3 extends over 14 amino acids. Trimming removed 0 bases from V and 3 bases from J, with 7 bases in between. CDR3: CAISESSATDTQYF. In nucleotides, the CDR3 is TGTGCCATCAGTGAGTCTTCCGCGACAGATACGCAGTATTTT.

This clonotype was seen many times. The gene calls are TRBV7-2 and TRBJ2-4; no clear D gene. The germline V gene has CDR1 SGHTA and CDR2 FQGNSA. Trimming shortened V by 8 bases and J by 0 bases, and 8 bases separated the two germline ends. The length of the CDR3 is 13 residues. CDR3 amino acids: CASAGLAKNIQYF. DNA for the CDR3: TGTGCCAGCGCTGGTTTAGCCAAAAACATTCAGTACTTC.

The chain couples TRBV6-5 to TRBJ1-5; no reliable D call. The CDR3 contains 15 residues. Germline assignment: CDR1 MNHEY and CDR2 SVGAGI. Deletions cut 0 bases from V and 5 bases from J, with 11 bases between. CDR3: CASSYSGKGDQPQHF. CDR3 DNA sequence: TGTGCCAGCAGTTACTCGGGAAAGGGCGATCAGCCCCAGCATTTT.

V is TRBV6-1 and J is TRBJ1-5; no definite D call. Germline loops: CDR1 MNHNS, CDR2 SASEGT. Trimming removed 5 bases from V and 5 bases from J, with 19 bases in between. This CDR3 has 16 amino acids. CDR3 DNA sequence: TGTGCCAGCAGTATAAGGGTCATCAGGTGTCATCAGCCCCAGCATTTT. This translates into CASSIRVIRCHQPQHF.

This clonotype was seen ten or more times. This rearrangement joins TRBV6-1 to TRBJ2-3; D not resolved. Trimming pared 5 bases from V and 5 bases from J, leaving 14 bases between. The CDR3 spans 14 residues. Germline V lookup: CDR1 MNHNS, CDR2 SASEGT. The CDR3 loop is CASSSLLARDTQYF. CDR3 DNA sequence: TGTGCCAGCAGTTCCCTCCTGGCCCGAGATACGCAGTATTTT.

In this sample, this clonotype turned up a few times. The gene calls are TRBV20-1 and TRBJ2-2; 10 nucleotides agree with TRBD2. There are 18 residues in the CDR3. Germline V gene lookup returns CDR1 DFQATT and CDR2 SNEGSKA (reference sequence). The J segment lost 7 bases and the V segment lost 8 bases, leaving 22 bases of the junction unmatched. In DNA, the CDR3 is TGCAGTATACACGGGCGAAGCCTAGCGGGAGAACTCAGCGGGGAGCTGTTTTTT. It translates to CSIHGRSLAGELSGELFF.

The genes are TRBV6-1 and TRBJ2-7; TRBD2 might be the D (5 bases). V was trimmed by 6 bases and J by 4 bases, leaving 13 bases between them. Germline V gene data show CDR1 as MNHNS and CDR2 as SASEGT. The CDR3 has 13 residues. The CDR3 region has the DNA TGTGCCAGCAGCCAGAGGGAGTTGTACGAGCAGTACTTC. It encodes CASSQRELYEQYF.

This clonotype was seen repeatedly, ten times or more. The V call is TRBV12-3 or TRBV12-4, the J call TRBJ1-5; possibly TRBD1 for D (6 bases). V lost 3 bases and J 3 bases, leaving 9 bases between the germline ends. This CDR3 has 14 amino acids. The CDR3 here is CASSFQGNNQPQHF. The CDR3 DNA follows: TGTGCCAGCAGTTTCCAGGGGAACAATCAGCCCCAGCATTTT.

This clonotype was seen at least ten times. This chain uses TRBV11-2 with TRBJ2-2; TRBD2 agrees at 8 bases. The ends lost 8 bases at V and 1 base at J; junction bases unmatched: 3. This CDR3 comprises 14 residues. Germline lookup yields CDR1 SGHAT and CDR2 FQNNGV. CDR3 region: CASQLAGNTGELFF. The CDR3 DNA is TGTGCCAGCCAGCTAGCGGGGAACACCGGGGAGCTGTTTTTT.

V gene TRBV19 combines with J gene TRBJ1-2; unclear D gene. Trimming removed 3 bases from V and 8 bases from J, with 16 bases in between. This CDR3 has 14 residues. Germline CDR1 and CDR2: LNHDA and SQIVND (reference sequence). The CDR3 region is CASSIKGGLLGYTF. As DNA, the CDR3 is TGTGCCAGTAGTATTAAGGGAGGACTCTTGGGCTACACCTTC.

The CDR3 spells CASSELRGYNEQFF. CDR3 in DNA: TGTGCCAGCAGCGAATTACGGGGATACAATGAGCAGTTCTTC. The V and J genes are TRBV7-2 and TRBJ2-1; tentative D call: TRBD2 (5 bases). From germline, CDR1 is SGHTA and CDR2 FQGNSA. Between the trimmed V and J ends, which lost 5 bases and 4 bases, there was a span of 12 bases. The CDR3 totals 14 residues.

V gene TRBV11-2 combines with J gene TRBJ2-5; TRBD2 agrees at 10 bases. This CDR3 is built from 16 residues. The trim removed 1 base at V and 0 bases at J, leaving 2 bases unmatched. Germline CDR1 and CDR2: SGHAT and FQNNGV. The CDR3 nucleotides are TGTGCCAGCAGCTTAGGGACTAGCGGATACCAAGAGACCCAGTACTTC. This codes for CASSLGTSGYQETQYF.

This clonotype was counted many times. CDR3 DNA sequence: TGTGCCTGGAGTGCCGGAACAGGACCCTATGGCTACACCTTC. Translation: CAWSAGTGPYGYTF. The chain combines TRBV30 with TRBJ1-2; D perhaps matches TRBD1 (5 bases). V shed 1 base and J shed 4 bases, with 13 bases lying between them. Per germline, CDR1 GTSNPN and CDR2 SVGIG (reference sequence). The CDR3 sequence is 14 residues long.

In this sample, this clonotype turned up a few times. The chain uses TRBV7-2 and TRBJ1-4, with a weak D call TRBD1 (5 bases). The V gene's germline CDR1 is SGHTA and CDR2 FQGNSA. Trimming stripped 8 bases from V and 7 bases from J, with 17 bases between. The CDR3 covers 14 residues. As DNA, the CDR3 is TGTGCCAGCTCAAGGGGACTCGTGTCTGAAAAACTGTTTTTT. It encodes CASSRGLVSEKLFF.

This clonotype was picked up many times. V and J are TRBV10-3 and TRBJ1-1, with a possible D match to TRBD1 (6 bases). The CDR3 sequence is 14 residues long. V dropped 4 bases and J dropped 4 bases, with 13 bases sitting between them. CDR1 is ENHRY and CDR2 is SYGVKD in the germline V gene. The CDR3 sequence is CAISGVDSFTEAFF. CDR3 nucleotide sequence: TGTGCCATCAGTGGGGTGGACAGTTTCACTGAAGCTTTCTTT.

This clonotype was recorded at least ten times. The chain employs TRBV27 and TRBJ1-5, with D hard to call. CDR3 length equals 15 residues. V was pared by 2 bases and J by 4 bases, with 12 bases between. Germline V gene sequence: CDR1 MNHEY, CDR2 SMNVEV (reference sequence). This chain's CDR3 is CASSLGQTSNQPQHF. In DNA, the CDR3 is TGTGCCAGCAGTTTAGGGCAGACGTCGAATCAGCCCCAGCATTTT.

This clonotype appeared many times. The chain has TRBV11-3 and TRBJ2-7; 10 positions agree with TRBD2. Germline CDR1 is SGHNT and CDR2 is YENEEA. The length of the CDR3 is 17 residues. Trimming removed 0 bases from V and 0 bases from J; junction bases left unmatched: 5. The CDR3 is CASSLDVASGSSYEQYF. The CDR3 bases are TGTGCCAGCAGCTTAGATGTTGCTAGCGGGAGCTCCTACGAGCAGTACTTC.

V gene TRBV9 combines with J gene TRBJ2-7; 7 bases are shared with TRBD1. CDR3 size: 14 residues. Per the germline V gene, CDR1 is SGDLS and CDR2 is YYNGEE. Trimming removed 4 bases from V and 2 bases from J; junction bases left unmatched: 6. The CDR3 region is CASSSRDSPYEQYF. The CDR3 nucleotides read TGTGCCAGCAGCTCTCGGGACAGTCCCTACGAGCAGTACTTC.

This clonotype was observed a few times. V usage is TRBV19 and J usage is TRBJ1-3, with D maybe TRBD1 (6 bases). Germline V gene sequence: CDR1 LNHDA, CDR2 SQIVND (reference sequence). The CDR3 loop spans 20 amino acids. Trimming cost V 6 bases and J 0 bases, with 27 bases left between them. The CDR3 DNA reads as TGTGCCAGTAGCCAGCGGAGGGGTAAGGGGACACAACGCTCTGGAAACACCATATATTTT. Amino acids: CASSQRRGKGTQRSGNTIYF.